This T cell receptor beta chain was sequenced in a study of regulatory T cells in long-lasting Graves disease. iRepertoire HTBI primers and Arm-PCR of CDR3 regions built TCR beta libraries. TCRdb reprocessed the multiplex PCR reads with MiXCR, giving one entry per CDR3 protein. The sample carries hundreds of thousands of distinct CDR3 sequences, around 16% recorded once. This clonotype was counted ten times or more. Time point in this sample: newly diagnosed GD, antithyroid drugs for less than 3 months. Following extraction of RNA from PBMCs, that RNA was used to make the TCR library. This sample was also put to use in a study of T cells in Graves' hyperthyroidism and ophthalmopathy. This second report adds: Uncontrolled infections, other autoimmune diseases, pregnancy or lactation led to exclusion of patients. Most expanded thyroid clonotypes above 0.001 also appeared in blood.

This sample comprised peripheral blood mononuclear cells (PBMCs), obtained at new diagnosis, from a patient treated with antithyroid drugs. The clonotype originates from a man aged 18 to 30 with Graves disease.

CDR3 DNA sequence: TGCAGTGCTAGAGATCCTGGCAACCGCTACGAGCAGTACTTC. Translated, it gives CSARDPGNRYEQYF. The chain is built from TRBV20-1 and TRBJ2-7; D is undetermined. The CDR3 runs to 14 residues. Trimming cost V 0 bases and J 3 bases, with 12 bases left between them. CDR1 and CDR2 (germline): DFQATT, SNEGSKA (reference sequence).